This TCR beta chain was identified in a study of blood T cell repertoires in COVID-19. Study at large: Spain, Italy and the United States supplied samples that represented acute and convalescent COVID-19. T cells, B-cell-depleted T cells, or PBMCs provided the cDNA or gDNA that served as material.

V lost 6 bases to trimming and J lost 4 bases, with 18 bases between them. This CDR3 comprises 15 residues. Germline CDR1 is MDHEN and CDR2 is SYDVKM. Data came from immunoSEQ multiplex PCR; TCRdb stores just in-frame clones and leaves some out. In the table there are about 19,000 clones, more than 85% of which are singletons. The sequence derives from a human donor in a cohort sampled during active COVID-19. Sequences were obtained from peripheral blood. J is TRBJ1-2 and V is TRBV28; a possible D gene is TRBD1 (6 bases). DNA of the CDR3: TGTGCCAGCAGCCTGGACAGTATCATAACCTATGGCTACACCTTC. The encoded protein is CASSLDSIITYGYTF.